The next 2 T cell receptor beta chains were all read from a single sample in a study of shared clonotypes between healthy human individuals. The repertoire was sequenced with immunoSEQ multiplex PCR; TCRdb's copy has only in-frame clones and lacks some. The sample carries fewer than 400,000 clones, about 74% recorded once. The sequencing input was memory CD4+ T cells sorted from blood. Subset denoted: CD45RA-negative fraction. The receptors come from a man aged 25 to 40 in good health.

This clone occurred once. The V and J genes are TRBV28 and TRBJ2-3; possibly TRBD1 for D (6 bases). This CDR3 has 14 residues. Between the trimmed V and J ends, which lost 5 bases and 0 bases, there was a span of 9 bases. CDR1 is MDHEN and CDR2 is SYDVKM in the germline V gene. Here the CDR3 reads CASSNRESTDTQYF. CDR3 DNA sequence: TGTGCCAGCAGTAACAGGGAAAGCACAGATACGCAGTATTTT.

The CDR3 is CASSSSLRRSYGYTF. CDR3 nucleotides: TGTGCCAGCAGCTCCTCTTTACGGCGGAGCTATGGCTACACCTTC. This chain connects TRBV9 to TRBJ1-2, with D unresolved. Trimming removed 4 bases from V and 4 bases from J, with 17 bases in between. CDR3 size: 15 residues. Germline V lookup: CDR1 SGDLS, CDR2 YYNGEE.